Below are 13 T cell receptor beta chains sequenced from a single sample in a study of T cells after yellow fever vaccination. TCRdb independently ran MiXCR on the 5' RACE reads; one entry per CDR3 protein. The profile covers some 300,000 distinct CDR3 sequences, with approximately 8% appearing a single time and under 20% taken by the ten largest. The sample here was PBMCs, taken approximately 40 days after the first yellow fever vaccination. The receptor source for this set is a man aged 18 to 29 who received the YFV17D yellow fever vaccine.

This clonotype appeared a few times. The rearrangement uses TRBV18 and TRBJ2-7, with TRBD2 matching 12 bases. The V segment lost 0 bases and the J segment 2 bases; nucleotides outside the gene matches: 5. Germline CDR1 KGHSH, CDR2 LQKENI. There are 17 residues in the CDR3. Here the CDR3 reads CASSPPGLAGSTYEQYV. The CDR3 bases are TGTGCCAGCTCACCACCAGGACTAGCGGGGAGCACCTACGAGCAGTACGTC.

The chain links TRBV12-3 or TRBV12-4 to TRBJ2-7; either TRBD1 or TRBD2 may supply D (5 bases each). Deletions cut 3 bases from V and 2 bases from J, with 8 bases between. The CDR3 runs to 13 residues. CDR3 nucleotides: TGTGCCAGCAGTTTCGGGGACCCCTACGAGCAGTACTTC. It encodes CASSFGDPYEQYF.

Only a few counts were recorded for this clonotype. The J gene is TRBJ1-6, the V gene TRBV7-3, with D perhaps TRBD1 (5 bases). The germline V and J ends were trimmed by 5 bases and 5 bases, with 16 bases remaining between them. The CDR3 loop spans 16 amino acids. Germline V gene data show CDR1 as SGHTA and CDR2 as FQGTGA. CDR3 residues: CASSPFGSGNNSPLHF. The DNA of the CDR3 is TGTGCCAGCAGCCCCTTTGGGTCAGGGAATAATTCACCCCTCCACTTT.

V usage is TRBV5-5 and J usage is TRBJ2-7; 12 bases line up with TRBD2. CDR3 size: 12 residues. CDR1 and CDR2 (germline): SGHKS, YYEKEE (reference sequence). Losses at the gene ends were 6 bases for V and 6 bases for J; bases not matched to a gene: 1. CDR3 in DNA: TGTGCCAGCAAACTAGCGGGGGGCGAGCAGTACGTC. Translation: CASKLAGGEQYV.

In its sample, this clonotype was seen many times. The CDR3 protein is CASRVGDVETQYF. The DNA for the CDR3 is TGTGCCAGCAGGGTAGGGGACGTTGAGACCCAGTACTTC. This chain uses TRBV12-3 or TRBV12-4 with TRBJ2-5, with D perhaps given as TRBD1 or TRBD2 (5 bases each). V was pared by 6 bases and J by 5 bases, with 13 bases between. The CDR3 is 13 amino acids.

Only a few counts were recorded for this clonotype. V usage is TRBV4-2 and J usage is TRBJ2-2; D ambiguous. The germline CDR1 and CDR2 sequences are LGHNA and YNFKEQ. The CDR3 is made up of 16 amino acids. V was clipped by 0 bases and J by 4 bases, with 12 bases between them. CDR3 nucleotide sequence: TGTGCCAGCAGCCAAGATTCCGGTTGGCGCACCGGGGAGCTGTTTTTT. Translation gives CASSQDSGWRTGELFF.

This clonotype was detected many times. This CDR3 reads CSASGLAFGTQYF. CDR3 in DNA: TGCAGTGCTTCCGGGCTAGCCTTTGGTACGCAGTATTTT. The V gene is TRBV20-1, the J gene TRBJ2-3, with D possibly matching TRBD2 (5 bases). The ends were cut back, 5 bases at V and 8 bases at J, with 17 bases in the middle. The CDR3 length is 13 residues. The germline V gene encodes CDR1 DFQATT and CDR2 SNEGSKA (reference sequence).

The gene calls are TRBV7-9 and TRBJ2-7; D could derive from TRBD1 or TRBD2 (5 bases each). The germline V and J ends were trimmed by 5 bases and 2 bases, with 16 bases remaining between them. CDR3 length: 15 residues. Germline CDR1 reads SEHNR; CDR2 reads FQNEAQ (reference sequence). The CDR3 region has the DNA TGTGCCAGCAGCCCCGTCGGGACGCCTGCCTACGAGCAGTACTTC. Translating it yields CASSPVGTPAYEQYF.

The rearrangement joins TRBV12-3 or TRBV12-4 to TRBJ2-1; D uncertain. The CDR3 consists of 16 residues. Between the trimmed V and J ends, which lost 1 base and 0 bases, there was a span of 10 bases. The CDR3 DNA sequence: TGTGCCAGCAGTTTAGGGCAGACAAGCTCCTACAATGAGCAGTTCTTC. It specifies CASSLGQTSSYNEQFF.

The chain links TRBV12-3 or TRBV12-4 to TRBJ1-5; weak D call: TRBD1 (6 bases). The CDR3 loop spans 14 amino acids. V was cut by 6 bases and J by 6 bases, with 15 bases left in between. In DNA, the CDR3 is TGTGCCAGCAGCCGTCCTACGGACAGTCAGCCCCAGCATTTT. This codes for CASSRPTDSQPQHF.

This clonotype came up a few times. J is TRBJ2-3 and V is TRBV6-2 or TRBV6-3, with D possibly TRBD2 on 5 matching bases. The CDR3 is 15 residues long. The germline gives CDR1 MNHEY, CDR2 SVGEGT. The ends were cut back, 0 bases at V and 5 bases at J, with 12 bases in the middle. The CDR3, as DNA: TGTGCCAGCAGTTACTCGACTAACGACTTAGATACGCAGTATTTT. This gives the protein CASSYSTNDLDTQYF.

The rearrangement uses TRBV7-3 and TRBJ1-2, with D maybe TRBD1 (6 bases). Germline CDR1 reads SGHTA; CDR2 reads FQGTGA. CDR3 size: 14 residues. Trimming cost V 1 base and J 7 bases, with 13 bases left between them. CDR3 sequence: CASSLNPGASGYTF. The CDR3 DNA is TGTGCCAGCAGCTTAAACCCGGGGGCGAGTGGCTACACCTTC.

The chain recombines TRBV6-5 with TRBJ2-1; 9 bases are a match to TRBD1. V gave up 2 bases and J gave up 6 bases; unmatched junction bases: 2. Germline V gene data show CDR1 as MNHEY and CDR2 as SVGAGI. The CDR3 runs 14 residues. CDR3 protein: CASSYPGQGNEQFF. The CDR3 DNA follows: TGTGCCAGCAGTTACCCGGGACAGGGCAATGAGCAGTTCTTC.